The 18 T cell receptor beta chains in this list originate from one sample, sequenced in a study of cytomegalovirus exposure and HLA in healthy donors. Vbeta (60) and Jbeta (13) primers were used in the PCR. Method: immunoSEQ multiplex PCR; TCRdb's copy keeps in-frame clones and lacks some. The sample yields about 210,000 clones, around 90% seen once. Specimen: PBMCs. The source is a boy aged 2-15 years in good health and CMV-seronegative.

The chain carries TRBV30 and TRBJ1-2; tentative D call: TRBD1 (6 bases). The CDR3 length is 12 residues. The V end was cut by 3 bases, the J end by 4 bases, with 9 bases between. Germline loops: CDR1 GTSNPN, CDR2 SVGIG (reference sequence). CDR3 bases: TGTGCCTGGAGGAGGGGGGGCTATGGCTACACCTTC. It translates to CAWRRGGYGYTF.

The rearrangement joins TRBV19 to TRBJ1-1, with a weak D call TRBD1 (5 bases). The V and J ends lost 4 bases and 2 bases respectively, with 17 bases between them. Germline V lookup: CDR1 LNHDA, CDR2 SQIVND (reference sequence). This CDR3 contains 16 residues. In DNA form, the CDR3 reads TGTGCCAGTAGTACAGGGCTCCTTTGGACAAACACTGAAGCTTTCTTT. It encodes CASSTGLLWTNTEAFF.

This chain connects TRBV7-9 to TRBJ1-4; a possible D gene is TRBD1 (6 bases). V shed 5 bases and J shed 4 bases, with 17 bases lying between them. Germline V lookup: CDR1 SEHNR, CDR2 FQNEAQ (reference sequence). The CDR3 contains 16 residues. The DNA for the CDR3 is TGTGCCAGCAGCCTCCGCAGGGGTTCTATTAATGAAAAACTGTTTTTT. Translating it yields CASSLRRGSINEKLFF.

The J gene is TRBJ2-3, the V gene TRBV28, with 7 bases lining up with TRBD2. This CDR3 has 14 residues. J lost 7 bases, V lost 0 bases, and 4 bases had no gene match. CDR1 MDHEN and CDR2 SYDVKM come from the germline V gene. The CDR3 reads CASSLWGEGNTQYF. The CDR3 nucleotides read TGTGCCAGCAGTTTATGGGGGGAGGGGAATACGCAGTATTTT.

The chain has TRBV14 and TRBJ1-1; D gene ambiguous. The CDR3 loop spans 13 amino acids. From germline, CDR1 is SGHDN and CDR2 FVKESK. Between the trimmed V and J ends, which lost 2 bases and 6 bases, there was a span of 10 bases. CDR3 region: CASSQSTRAEAFF. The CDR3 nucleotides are TGTGCCAGCAGCCAAAGCACGAGGGCTGAAGCTTTCTTT.

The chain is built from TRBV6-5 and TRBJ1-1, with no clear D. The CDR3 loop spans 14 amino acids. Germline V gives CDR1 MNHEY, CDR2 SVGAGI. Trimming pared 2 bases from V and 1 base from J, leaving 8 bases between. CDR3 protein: CASSYGLGNTEAFF. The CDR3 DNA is TGTGCCAGCAGTTACGGGCTGGGGAACACTGAAGCTTTCTTT.

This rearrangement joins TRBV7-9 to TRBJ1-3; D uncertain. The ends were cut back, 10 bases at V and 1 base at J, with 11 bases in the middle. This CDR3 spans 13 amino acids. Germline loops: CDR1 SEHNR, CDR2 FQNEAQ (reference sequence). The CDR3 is CATWGVSGNTIYF. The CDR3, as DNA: TGTGCCACGTGGGGAGTATCTGGAAACACCATATATTTT.

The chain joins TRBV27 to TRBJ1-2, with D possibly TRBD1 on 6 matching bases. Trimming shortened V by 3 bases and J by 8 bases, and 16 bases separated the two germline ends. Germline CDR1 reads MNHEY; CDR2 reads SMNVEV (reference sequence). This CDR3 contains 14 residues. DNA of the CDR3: TGTGCCAGCAGTTTTTCGGGCAGGGGTGGAGGCTACACCTTC. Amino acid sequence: CASSFSGRGGGYTF.

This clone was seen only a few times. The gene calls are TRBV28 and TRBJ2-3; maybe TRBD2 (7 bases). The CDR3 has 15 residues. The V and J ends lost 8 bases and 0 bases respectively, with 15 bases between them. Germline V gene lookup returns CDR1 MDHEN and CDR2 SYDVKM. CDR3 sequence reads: CASRKGGVSTDTQYF. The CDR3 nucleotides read TGTGCCAGCCGAAAGGGGGGGGTTAGCACAGATACGCAGTATTTT.

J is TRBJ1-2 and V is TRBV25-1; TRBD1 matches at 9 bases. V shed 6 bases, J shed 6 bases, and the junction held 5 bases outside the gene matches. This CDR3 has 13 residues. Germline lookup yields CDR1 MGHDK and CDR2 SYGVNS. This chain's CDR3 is CASSGTGSHGYTF. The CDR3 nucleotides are TGTGCCAGCAGCGGGACAGGGTCCCATGGCTACACCTTC.

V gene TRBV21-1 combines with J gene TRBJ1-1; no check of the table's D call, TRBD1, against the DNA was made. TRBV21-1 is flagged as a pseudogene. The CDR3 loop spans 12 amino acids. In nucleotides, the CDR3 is TGTGCCAGCAACAGGGGAAACACTGAAGCTTTCTTT. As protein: CASNRGNTEAFF.

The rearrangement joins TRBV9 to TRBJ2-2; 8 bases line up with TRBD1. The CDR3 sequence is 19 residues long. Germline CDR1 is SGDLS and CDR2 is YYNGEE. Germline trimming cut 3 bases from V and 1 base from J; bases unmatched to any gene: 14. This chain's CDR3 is CASSADGEQGEENTGELFF. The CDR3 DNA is TGTGCCAGCAGCGCTGATGGGGAACAGGGGGAGGAGAACACCGGGGAGCTGTTTTTT.

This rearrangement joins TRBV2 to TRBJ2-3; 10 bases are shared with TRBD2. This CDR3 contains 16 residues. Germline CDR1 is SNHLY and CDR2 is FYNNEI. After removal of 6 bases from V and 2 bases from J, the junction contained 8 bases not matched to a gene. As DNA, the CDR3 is TGTGCCAGCAGAGAACGACTAGCGGGCTACACAGATACGCAGTATTTT. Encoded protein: CASRERLAGYTDTQYF.

The CDR3 sequence is CASSRPGFGRRDYGYTF. The CDR3, as DNA: TGTGCCAGCAGCCGCCCAGGGTTTGGAAGAAGAGACTATGGCTACACCTTC. The V and J genes are TRBV28 and TRBJ1-2; D is possibly TRBD1 (5 bases). From germline, CDR1 is MDHEN and CDR2 SYDVKM. The CDR3 is 17 residues long. Trimming took 6 bases from V and 3 from J, leaving 23 bases between them.

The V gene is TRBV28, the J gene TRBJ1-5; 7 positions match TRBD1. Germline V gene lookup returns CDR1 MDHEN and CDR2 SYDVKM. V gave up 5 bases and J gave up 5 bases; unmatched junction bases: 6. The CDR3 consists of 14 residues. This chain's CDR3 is CASSPRTGYQPQHF. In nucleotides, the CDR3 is TGTGCCAGCAGTCCTCGGACAGGTTATCAGCCCCAGCATTTT.

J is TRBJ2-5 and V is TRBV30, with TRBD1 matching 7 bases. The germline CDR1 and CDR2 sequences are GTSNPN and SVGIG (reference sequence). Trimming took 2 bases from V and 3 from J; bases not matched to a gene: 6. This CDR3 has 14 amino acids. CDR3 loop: CAWSQGTAKETQYF. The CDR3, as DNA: TGTGCCTGGAGTCAGGGGACAGCGAAAGAGACCCAGTACTTC.

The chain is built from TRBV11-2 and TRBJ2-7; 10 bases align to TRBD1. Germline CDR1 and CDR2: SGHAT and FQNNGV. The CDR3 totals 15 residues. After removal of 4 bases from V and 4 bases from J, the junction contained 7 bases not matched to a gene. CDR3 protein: CASSSLRDRGYEQYF. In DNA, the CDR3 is TGTGCCAGCAGCTCTCTCCGGGACAGGGGATACGAGCAGTACTTC.

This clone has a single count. CDR3 DNA: TGTGCCATCTCCATGGGGACAGGGGGGCATTGGAATCAGCCCCAGCATTTT. Its protein product is CAISMGTGGHWNQPQHF. The V call is TRBV28, the J call TRBJ1-5; TRBD1 aligns across 11 bases. V lost 10 bases, J lost 4 bases, and 15 bases stayed unmatched. CDR1 and CDR2 (germline): MDHEN, SYDVKM. The CDR3 has 17 residues.